The next 27 T cell receptor beta chains were all read from a single sample in a study of T cell changes during pregnancy in multiple sclerosis. Only in-frame clones appear in the TCRdb table, and some are missing; sequencing was by immunoSEQ multiplex PCR. The table shows 65,000 to 80,000 clones, with roughly 93% occurring only once. The sample was peripheral blood, taken in the second trimester of pregnancy. All receptors derive from a female donor with multiple sclerosis, enrolled in a pregnancy study.

V usage is TRBV19 and J usage is TRBJ2-5; 11 bases map to TRBD2. Germline CDR1 reads LNHDA; CDR2 reads SQIVND (reference sequence). Trimming took 3 bases from V and 2 from J; bases not matched to a gene: 5. The CDR3 is 16 amino acids. This CDR3 reads CASSILLAGGQETQYF. In DNA, the CDR3 is TGTGCCAGTAGTATTTTGCTAGCGGGGGGTCAAGAGACCCAGTACTTC. The full variable domain, rest sourced from reference TRBV19 and TRBJ2-5, is DGGITQSPKYLFRKEGQNVTLSCEQNLNHDAMYWYRQDPGQGLRLIYYSQIVNDFQKGDIAEGYSVSREKKESFPLTVTSAQKNPTAFYLCASSILLAGGQETQYFGPGTRLLVL.

This chain connects TRBV5-6 to TRBJ2-7; D ambiguous. The length of the CDR3 is 15 residues. Trimming removed 0 bases from V and 2 bases from J, with 12 bases in between. CDR1 and CDR2 from the germline V gene are SGHDT and YYEEEE. For the CDR3, the DNA is TGTGCCAGCAGCTTGGCGGTTCAGGCCCCCTACGAGCAGTACTTC. This translates into CASSLAVQAPYEQYF.

The chain carries TRBV10-3 and TRBJ1-5; 7 bases align to TRBD1. Trimming removed 0 bases from V and 6 bases from J; junction bases left unmatched: 5. Germline V gene data show CDR1 as ENHRY and CDR2 as SYGVKD. This CDR3 has 15 residues. This chain's CDR3 is CAISESLQGTQPQHF. As DNA, the CDR3 is TGTGCCATCAGTGAGTCGTTACAGGGGACTCAGCCCCAGCATTTT.

The rearrangement joins TRBV7-6 to TRBJ1-6; 10 bases fit TRBD1. Germline assignment: CDR1 SGHVS and CDR2 FNYEAQ. The V segment lost 0 bases and the J segment 8 bases; nucleotides outside the gene matches: 1. This CDR3 region has 15 residues. CDR3 residues: CASSLATGGHSPLHF. The CDR3 nucleotides read TGTGCCAGCAGCTTAGCGACAGGGGGCCATTCACCCCTCCACTTT.

The chain employs TRBV29-1 and TRBJ1-4, with a possible D match to TRBD1 (6 bases). Trimming removed 7 bases at V and 6 bases at J, with 15 bases between. CDR1 and CDR2 from the germline V gene are SQVTM and ANQGSEA. This CDR3 is built from 13 residues. In nucleotides, the CDR3 is TGCAGCGCCTCCGGGCAGGGGTATGAAAAACTGTTTTTT. This sequence encodes CSASGQGYEKLFF.

This clone has a single count. This chain links TRBV4-1 with TRBJ2-1, with D unclear. Trimming took off 0 bases at V and 8 bases at J, with 8 bases between the two ends. The CDR3 has 13 amino acids. Per the germline V gene, CDR1 is MGHRA and CDR2 is YSYEKL. The chain's CDR3 is CASSQEVVYEQFF. In DNA, the CDR3 is TGCGCCAGCAGCCAAGAGGTAGTCTATGAGCAGTTCTTC.

This clone was recorded once. The V and J genes are TRBV27 and TRBJ1-5; D is possibly TRBD1 (5 bases). Per germline, CDR1 MNHEY and CDR2 SMNVEV (reference sequence). The CDR3 contains 14 residues. Deletions cut 3 bases from V and 6 bases from J, with 12 bases between. The CDR3: CASSFGGDGQPQHF. The CDR3, as DNA: TGTGCCAGCAGTTTTGGGGGGGATGGTCAGCCCCAGCATTTT.

This clone was recorded only once. V and J are TRBV10-3 and TRBJ1-1; weak D call: TRBD1 (5 bases). V was trimmed by 7 bases and J by 5 bases, leaving 8 bases between them. The length of the CDR3 is 11 residues. CDR1 and CDR2 from the germline V gene are ENHRY and SYGVKD. The CDR3 DNA is TGTGCCATCATGGGGGGAACTGAAGCTTTCTTT. It encodes CAIMGGTEAFF.

This clone was picked up one time. This chain uses TRBV9 with TRBJ2-1; TRBD1 agrees at 8 bases. J gave up 3 bases and V 0 bases, and 2 bases lay outside the gene matches. CDR3 length: 15 amino acids. Germline CDR1 is SGDLS and CDR2 is YYNGEE. Written as DNA, the CDR3 is TGTGCCAGCAGCGTAGAGGGGACAGGCTACAATGAGCAGTTCTTC. Its translation: CASSVEGTGYNEQFF.

This chain uses TRBV2 with TRBJ1-5, with D unresolved. Germline loops: CDR1 SNHLY, CDR2 FYNNEI. The CDR3 sequence is 14 residues long. With 8 bases removed from V and 0 bases from J, the gap between germline ends came to 11 bases. The CDR3 is CASHGEYSNQPQHF. In nucleotides, the CDR3 is TGTGCCAGCCACGGAGAATATAGCAATCAGCCCCAGCATTTT.

Remarks on this clone: At one end, the junction sequence differs from germline, possibly due to a read error. This chain connects TRBV7-7 to TRBJ2-3, with 13 bases identical to TRBD2. This CDR3 region has 15 residues. From germline, CDR1 is SSHAT and CDR2 FNYEAQ (reference sequence). As DNA, the CDR3 is TGTGCTAGCAGCTTAGGACTAGCGGGGGTTGATACGCAGTATTTT. It specifies CASSLGLAGVDTQYF.

V usage is TRBV9 and J usage is TRBJ2-7; 12 bases fit TRBD2. CDR3 length: 17 amino acids. CDR1 is SGDLS, CDR2 YYNGEE, per germline. Trimming took 2 bases from V and 6 from J; bases not matched to a gene: 12. For the CDR3, the DNA is TGTGCCAGCAGCGTGAGGCCCCTAGCGGGGGGGTTAGGCGAGCAGTACTTC. As protein: CASSVRPLAGGLGEQYF.

The chain employs TRBV6-5 and TRBJ2-3; 8 bases agree with TRBD2. After removal of 2 bases from V and 2 bases from J, the junction contained 3 bases not matched to a gene. Per the germline V gene, CDR1 is MNHEY and CDR2 is SVGAGI. The CDR3 covers 15 residues. CDR3 protein: CASSYGRGDTDTQYF. The CDR3 DNA follows: TGTGCCAGCAGTTACGGGCGGGGGGACACAGATACGCAGTATTTT.

A single count supports this clone. V and J are TRBV10-3 and TRBJ2-2, with 8 positions matching TRBD1. The CDR3 consists of 13 residues. The germline V gene has CDR1 ENHRY and CDR2 SYGVKD. Germline trimming cut 10 bases from V and 4 bases from J; bases unmatched to any gene: 5. CDR3 amino acids: CASKDRGTGELFF. CDR3 sequence (DNA): TGTGCCAGCAAAGACAGGGGCACCGGGGAGCTGTTTTTT.

The V call is TRBV30, the J call TRBJ2-3, with 7 bases lining up with TRBD2. V shed 3 bases and J 3 bases; nucleotides not matched to a gene: 9. The germline CDR1 and CDR2 sequences are GTSNPN and SVGIG (reference sequence). There are 15 residues in the CDR3. The CDR3 DNA reads as TGTGCCTGGAGCGTTAAGCGGGGATCAACAGATACGCAGTATTTT. The encoded protein is CAWSVKRGSTDTQYF.

The chain uses TRBV7-9 and TRBJ2-2; perhaps TRBD1 as D (5 bases). V dropped 7 bases and J dropped 0 bases, with 12 bases sitting between them. CDR3 length: 15 residues. Germline assignment: CDR1 SEHNR and CDR2 FQNEAQ (reference sequence). CDR3 coding DNA: TGTGCCAGCAAGACAGCAAACGCGAACACCGGGGAGCTGTTTTTT. Translating it yields CASKTANANTGELFF. Complete variable domain (other parts from reference TRBV7-9 and TRBJ2-2): DTGVSQNPRHKITKRGQNVTFRCDPISEHNRLYWYRQTLGQGPEFLTYFQNEAQLEKSRLLSDRFSAERPKGSFSTLEIQRTEQGDSAMYLCASKTANANTGELFFGEGSRLTVL.

The table lists this clone with a count of one. This chain connects TRBV5-1 to TRBJ1-4, with a possible D match to TRBD1 (5 bases). The CDR3 contains 15 residues. V shed 3 bases and J shed 11 bases, with 20 bases lying between them. The germline CDR1 and CDR2 sequences are SGHRS and YFSETQ. The chain's CDR3 is CASSWGSGGTWKLFF. The CDR3 nucleotides read TGCGCCAGCAGCTGGGGGTCGGGAGGGACCTGGAAACTGTTTTTT.

This chain links TRBV27 with TRBJ2-7, with TRBD2 as a possible D gene (6 bases). CDR3 length: 13 residues. Germline values: CDR1 MNHEY, CDR2 SMNVEV (reference sequence). The ends were cut back, 6 bases at V and 10 bases at J, with 19 bases in the middle. In DNA form, the CDR3 reads TGTGCCAGCAGCACCGGGCGGGGAGCGGCCCAGTACTTC. Translation: CASSTGRGAAQYF.

The chain recombines TRBV9 with TRBJ2-3; 10 bases align to TRBD2. CDR1 is SGDLS and CDR2 is YYNGEE in the germline V gene. With V trimmed by 4 bases and J by 6 bases, 11 bases remained unmatched. The CDR3 has 16 residues. The CDR3 DNA reads as TGTGCCAGCAGCCCAGAGAGCGGGGGGGCAGGGGATACGCAGTATTTT. Protein sequence: CASSPESGGAGDTQYF.

CDR3 residues: CASSLWTGKSEAFF. CDR3 in DNA: TGCGCCAGCAGCCTGTGGACAGGGAAGTCTGAAGCTTTCTTT. V usage is TRBV5-1 and J usage is TRBJ1-1; 8 bases fit TRBD1. The CDR3 is 14 amino acids. Germline trimming cut 4 bases from V and 6 bases from J; bases unmatched to any gene: 8. In germline, CDR1 is SGHRS, CDR2 YFSETQ.

In DNA, the CDR3 is TGTGCCAGCAGCGTTTCGGGACAGGGCCCCACTGAAGCTTTCTTT. Encoded protein: CASSVSGQGPTEAFF. V gene TRBV11-3 combines with J gene TRBJ1-1, with 9 bases that match TRBD1. The CDR3 is 15 residues long. CDR1 is SGHNT and CDR2 is YENEEA in the germline V gene. V was clipped by 5 bases and J by 4 bases; unmatched bases: 8.

This rearrangement joins TRBV9 to TRBJ2-1; 10 nucleotides match TRBD2. V was clipped by 5 bases and J by 6 bases; unmatched bases: 5. Germline CDR1 is SGDLS and CDR2 is YYNGEE. The CDR3 loop spans 14 amino acids. CDR3 in DNA: TGTGCCAGCAGACTCAGGACTAGCGGCAATGAGCAGTTCTTC. This gives the protein CASRLRTSGNEQFF.

The chain is built from TRBV19 and TRBJ2-7; D is undetermined. The CDR3 loop spans 13 amino acids. Trimming cost V 5 bases and J 1 base, with 9 bases left between them. The germline gives CDR1 LNHDA, CDR2 SQIVND (reference sequence). The CDR3 loop is CASSVAQSYEQYF. CDR3 DNA: TGTGCCAGTAGTGTCGCGCAATCCTACGAGCAGTACTTC.

The J gene is TRBJ1-2, the V gene TRBV19; weak D call: TRBD1 (5 bases). This CDR3 region has 12 residues. Germline lookup yields CDR1 LNHDA and CDR2 SQIVND (reference sequence). Trimming removed 5 bases from V and 7 bases from J, with 11 bases in between. The CDR3 DNA reads as TGTGCCAGTAGTGGGGCGTCTCCTGGCTACACCTTC. Its translation: CASSGASPGYTF.

The rearrangement joins TRBV6-4 to TRBJ2-3, with 9 bases that match TRBD1. The CDR3 totals 16 residues. Germline V CDR1 and CDR2: MRHNA, SNTAGT. J gave up 6 bases and V 6 bases, and 13 bases lay outside the gene matches. The CDR3 here is CASRRLGTGSRDTQYF. The CDR3 DNA is TGTGCCAGCAGGCGGCTTGGGACAGGGAGTAGGGATACGCAGTATTTT.

This chain connects TRBV6-6 to TRBJ2-5; 8 nucleotides match TRBD2. V gave up 4 bases and J gave up 6 bases; unmatched junction bases: 4. Per germline, CDR1 MNHNY and CDR2 SVGAGI (reference sequence). The CDR3 is 13 amino acids. CDR3 nucleotide sequence: TGTGCCAGCAGTTCAGCGGGGGTGAAGACCCAGTACTTC. Translation gives CASSSAGVKTQYF.

This rearrangement joins TRBV9 to TRBJ2-1, with 9 bases lining up with TRBD2. Trimming cost V 4 bases and J 4 bases; bases outside gene matches: 3. The CDR3 runs to 14 residues. Germline V gene data show CDR1 as SGDLS and CDR2 as YYNGEE. The CDR3 sequence is CASSRLAGYNEQFF. CDR3 nucleotides: TGTGCCAGCAGCCGGCTAGCGGGGTACAATGAGCAGTTCTTC.